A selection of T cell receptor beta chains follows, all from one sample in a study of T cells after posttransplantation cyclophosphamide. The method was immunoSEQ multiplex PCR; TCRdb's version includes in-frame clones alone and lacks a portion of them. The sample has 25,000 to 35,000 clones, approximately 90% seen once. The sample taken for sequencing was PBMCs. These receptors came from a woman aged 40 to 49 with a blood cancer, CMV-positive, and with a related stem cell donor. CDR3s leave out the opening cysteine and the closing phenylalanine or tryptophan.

ASSSDRGLQETQY	TRBJ2-5	TRBV5-6
ASSPPGANVLT	TRBJ2-6	TRBV18
ASSPRGAPVTEAF	TRBJ1-1	TRBV5-1
ASSGTGFGEQY	TRBJ2-7	TRBV2
AISERDRAAF	TRBJ1-1	TRBV10-3
ASSATPGGLPGELF	TRBJ2-2	TRBV7-2
ASSLQQGRNQPQH	TRBJ1-5	TRBV7-2
ASSVGTGGRNQPQH	TRBJ1-5	TRBV9
ASSPEQGRSGNTIY	TRBJ1-3	TRBV7-2
ASTRTAGGPDTQY	TRBJ2-3	TRBV6-5